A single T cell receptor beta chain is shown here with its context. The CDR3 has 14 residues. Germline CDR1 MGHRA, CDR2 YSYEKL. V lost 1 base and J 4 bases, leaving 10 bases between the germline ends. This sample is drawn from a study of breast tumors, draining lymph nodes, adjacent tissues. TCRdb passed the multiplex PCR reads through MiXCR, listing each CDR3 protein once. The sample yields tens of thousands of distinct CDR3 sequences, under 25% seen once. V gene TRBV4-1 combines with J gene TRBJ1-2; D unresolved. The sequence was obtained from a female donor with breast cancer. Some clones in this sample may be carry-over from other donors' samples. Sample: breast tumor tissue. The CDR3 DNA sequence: TGCGCCAGCAGCCAAGGTGGAGGAGGCTATGGCTACACCTTC. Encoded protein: CASSQGGGGYGYTF.